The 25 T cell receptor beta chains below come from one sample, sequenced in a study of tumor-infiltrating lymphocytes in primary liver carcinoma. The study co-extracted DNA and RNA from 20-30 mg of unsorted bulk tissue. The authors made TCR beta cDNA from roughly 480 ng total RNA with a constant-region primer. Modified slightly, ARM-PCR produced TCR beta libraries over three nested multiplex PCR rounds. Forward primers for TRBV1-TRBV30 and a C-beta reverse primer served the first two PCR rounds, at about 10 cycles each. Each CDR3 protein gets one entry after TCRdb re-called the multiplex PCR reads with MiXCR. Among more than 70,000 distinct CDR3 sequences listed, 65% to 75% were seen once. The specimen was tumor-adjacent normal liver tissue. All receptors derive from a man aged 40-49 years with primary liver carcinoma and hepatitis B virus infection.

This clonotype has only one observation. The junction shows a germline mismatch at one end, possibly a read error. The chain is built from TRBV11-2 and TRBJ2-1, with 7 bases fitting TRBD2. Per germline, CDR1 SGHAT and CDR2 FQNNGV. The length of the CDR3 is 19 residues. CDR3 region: CASSPASGADLSSYNERFF. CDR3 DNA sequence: TGTGCCAGCAGCCCAGCTAGCGGAGCCGACCTGAGCTCCTATAATGAGCGGTTCTTC.

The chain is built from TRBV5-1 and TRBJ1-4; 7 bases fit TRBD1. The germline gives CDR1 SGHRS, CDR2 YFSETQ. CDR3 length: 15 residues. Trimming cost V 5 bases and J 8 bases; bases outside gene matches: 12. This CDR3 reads CASRGTGARGEKLFF. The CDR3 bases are TGCGCCAGCAGGGGCACAGGGGCGCGAGGGGAAAAACTGTTTTTT.

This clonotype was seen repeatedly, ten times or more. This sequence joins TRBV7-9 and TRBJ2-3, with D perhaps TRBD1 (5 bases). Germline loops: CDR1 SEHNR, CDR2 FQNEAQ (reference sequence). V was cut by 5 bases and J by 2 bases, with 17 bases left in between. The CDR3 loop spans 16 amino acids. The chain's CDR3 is CASSAKGLQSTDTQYF. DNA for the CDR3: TGTGCCAGCAGCGCAAAGGGGCTACAGTCCACAGATACGCAGTATTTT.

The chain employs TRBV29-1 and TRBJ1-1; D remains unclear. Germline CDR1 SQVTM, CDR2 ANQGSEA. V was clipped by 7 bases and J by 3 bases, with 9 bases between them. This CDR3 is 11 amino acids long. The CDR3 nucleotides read TGCAGCGCTGATTCGGACACTGAAGCTTTCTTT. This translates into CSADSDTEAFF.

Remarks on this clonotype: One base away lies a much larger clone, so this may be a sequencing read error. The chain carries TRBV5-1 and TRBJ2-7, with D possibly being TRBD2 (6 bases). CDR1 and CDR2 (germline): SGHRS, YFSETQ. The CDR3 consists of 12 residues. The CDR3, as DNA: TGCGCCCGCAGCGGCGGGATCTACGAGCAGTACTTC. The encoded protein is CARSGGIYEQYF.

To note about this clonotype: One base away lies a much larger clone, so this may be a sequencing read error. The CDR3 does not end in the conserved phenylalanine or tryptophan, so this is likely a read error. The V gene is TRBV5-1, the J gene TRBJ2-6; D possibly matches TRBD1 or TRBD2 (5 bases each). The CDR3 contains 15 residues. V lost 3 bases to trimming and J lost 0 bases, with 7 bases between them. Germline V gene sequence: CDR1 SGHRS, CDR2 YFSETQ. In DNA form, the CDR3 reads TGCGCCAGCAGCTCCGGGGCCTCTGGGGCCAACGTCCTGACTTAC. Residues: CASSSGASGANVLTY.

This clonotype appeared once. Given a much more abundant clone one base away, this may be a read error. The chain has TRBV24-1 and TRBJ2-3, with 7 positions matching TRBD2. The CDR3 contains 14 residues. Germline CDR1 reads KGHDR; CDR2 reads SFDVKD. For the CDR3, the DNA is TGTGCCACCAGTGTGCGGGAGTCGGCAGATACGCGGTATTTT. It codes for CATSVRESADTRYF.

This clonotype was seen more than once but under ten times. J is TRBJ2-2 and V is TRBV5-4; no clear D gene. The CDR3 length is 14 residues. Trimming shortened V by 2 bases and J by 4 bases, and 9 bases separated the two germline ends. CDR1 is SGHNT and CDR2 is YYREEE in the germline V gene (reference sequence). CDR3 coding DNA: TGTGCCAGCAGCTTTGATGAGCGCACCGGGGAGCTGTTTTTT. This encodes CASSFDERTGELFF.

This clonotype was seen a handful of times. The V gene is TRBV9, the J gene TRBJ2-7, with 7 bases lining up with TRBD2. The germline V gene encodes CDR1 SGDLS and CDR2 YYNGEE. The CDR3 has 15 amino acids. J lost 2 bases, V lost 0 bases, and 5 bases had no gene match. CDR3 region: CASSVGLAETYEQYF. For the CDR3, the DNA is TGTGCCAGCAGCGTAGGCCTAGCGGAAACCTACGAGCAGTACTTC.

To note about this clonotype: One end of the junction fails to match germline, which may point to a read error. CDR3 amino acids: CTTFLAGASYNELFF. CDR3 in DNA: TGTACCACCTTCCTAGCGGGAGCCTCCTACAATGAGCTGTTCTTC. The rearrangement links TRBV12-3 or TRBV12-4 to TRBJ2-1; TRBD2 matches 10 bases. The CDR3 sequence is 15 residues long.

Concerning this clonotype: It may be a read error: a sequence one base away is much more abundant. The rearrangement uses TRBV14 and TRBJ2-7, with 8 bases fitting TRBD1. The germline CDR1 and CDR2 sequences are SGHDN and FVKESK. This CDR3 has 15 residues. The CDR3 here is CASNQGPGQVYEQYF. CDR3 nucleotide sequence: TGTGCCAGCAACCAAGGACCGGGACAGGTCTACGAGCAGTACTTC. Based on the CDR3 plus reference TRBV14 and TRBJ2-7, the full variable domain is EAGVTQFPSHSVIEKGQTVTLRCDPISGHDNLYWYRRVMGKEIKFLLHFVKESKQDESGMPNNRFLAERTGGTYSTLKVQPAELEDSGVYFCASNQGPGQVYEQYFGPGTRLTVT.

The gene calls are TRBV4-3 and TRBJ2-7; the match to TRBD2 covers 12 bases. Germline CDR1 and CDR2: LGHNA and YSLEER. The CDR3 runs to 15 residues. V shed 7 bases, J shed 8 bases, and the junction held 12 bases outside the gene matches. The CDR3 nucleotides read TGCGCCAGCAACCAGGAGCTAGCGGGAGGGCATAAGCAGTACTTC. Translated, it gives CASNQELAGGHKQYF.

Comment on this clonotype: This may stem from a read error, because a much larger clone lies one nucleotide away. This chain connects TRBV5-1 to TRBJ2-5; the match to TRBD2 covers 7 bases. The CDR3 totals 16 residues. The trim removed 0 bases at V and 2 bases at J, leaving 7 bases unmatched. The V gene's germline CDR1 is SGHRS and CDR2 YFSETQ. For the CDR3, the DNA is TGCGCCAGCAGCTTGGGGAGCGGGGACCTTCAAGAGACCCAGTACTTC. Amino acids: CASSLGSGDLQETQYF.

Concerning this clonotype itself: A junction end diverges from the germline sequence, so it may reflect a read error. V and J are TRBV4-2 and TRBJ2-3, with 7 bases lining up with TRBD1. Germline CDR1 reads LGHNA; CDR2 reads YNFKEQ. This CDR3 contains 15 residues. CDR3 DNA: TGTGCCAGCATCCAAGATAGGGACAGCATAGATACGCAGTATTTT. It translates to CASIQDRDSIDTQYF.

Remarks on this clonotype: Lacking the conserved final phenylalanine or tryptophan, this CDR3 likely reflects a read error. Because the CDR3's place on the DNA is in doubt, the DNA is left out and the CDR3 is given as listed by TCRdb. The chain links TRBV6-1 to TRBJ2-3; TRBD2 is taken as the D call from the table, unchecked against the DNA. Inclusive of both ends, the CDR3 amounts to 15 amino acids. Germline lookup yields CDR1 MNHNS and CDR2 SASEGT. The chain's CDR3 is CASSEGLAGSDTHYS.

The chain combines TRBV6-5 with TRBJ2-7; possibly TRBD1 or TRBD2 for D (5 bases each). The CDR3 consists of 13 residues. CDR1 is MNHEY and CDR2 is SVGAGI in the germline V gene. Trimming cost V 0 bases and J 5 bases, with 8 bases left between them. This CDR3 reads CASSYSGGNEQYF. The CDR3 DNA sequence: TGTGCCAGCAGTTACTCTGGGGGTAACGAGCAGTACTTC.

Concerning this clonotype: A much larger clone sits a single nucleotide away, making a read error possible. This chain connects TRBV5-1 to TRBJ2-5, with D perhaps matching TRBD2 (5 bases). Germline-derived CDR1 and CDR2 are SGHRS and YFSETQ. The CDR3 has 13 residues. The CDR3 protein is CASSLTAWETQCF. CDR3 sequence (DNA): TGCGCCAGCAGCTTAACAGCGTGGGAGACCCAGTGCTTC.

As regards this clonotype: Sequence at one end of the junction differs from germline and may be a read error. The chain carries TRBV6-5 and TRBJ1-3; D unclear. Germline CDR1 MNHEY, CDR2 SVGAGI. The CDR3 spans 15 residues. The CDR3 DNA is TGTGCCAGTAGTTACGGACGGGCCTCTGGAAACATCATATATTTT. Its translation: CASSYGRASGNIIYF.

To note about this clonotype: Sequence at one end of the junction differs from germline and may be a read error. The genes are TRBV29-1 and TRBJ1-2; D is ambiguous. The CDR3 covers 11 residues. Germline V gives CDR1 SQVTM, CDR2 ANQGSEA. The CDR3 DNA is TGCAGCGTTGTCTTCGGGAATGGCTGCAACTTC. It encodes CSVVFGNGCNF.

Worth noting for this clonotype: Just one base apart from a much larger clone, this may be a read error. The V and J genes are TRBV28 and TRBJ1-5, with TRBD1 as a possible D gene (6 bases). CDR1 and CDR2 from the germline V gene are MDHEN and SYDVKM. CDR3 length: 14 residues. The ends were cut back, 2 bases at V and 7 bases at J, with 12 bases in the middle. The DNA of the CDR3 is TGTGCCAGCAGTTTAAGGGGGATTAACCAGCCCCAGCATTTT. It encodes CASSLRGINQPQHF.

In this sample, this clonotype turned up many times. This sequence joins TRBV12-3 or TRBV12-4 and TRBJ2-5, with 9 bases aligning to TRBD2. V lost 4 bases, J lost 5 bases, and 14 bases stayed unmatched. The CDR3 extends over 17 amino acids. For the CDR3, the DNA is TGTGCCAGCAGTTCCTCCCACGGGACTAGCCGGCGGGAGACCCAGTACTTC. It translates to CASSSSHGTSRRETQYF.

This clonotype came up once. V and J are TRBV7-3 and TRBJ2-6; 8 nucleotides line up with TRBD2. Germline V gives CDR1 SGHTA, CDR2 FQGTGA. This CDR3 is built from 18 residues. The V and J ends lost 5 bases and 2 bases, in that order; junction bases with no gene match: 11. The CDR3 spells CASSPSAGVFAGANVLTF. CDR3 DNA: TGTGCCAGCAGCCCGTCAGCGGGAGTGTTCGCTGGGGCCAACGTCCTGACTTTC.

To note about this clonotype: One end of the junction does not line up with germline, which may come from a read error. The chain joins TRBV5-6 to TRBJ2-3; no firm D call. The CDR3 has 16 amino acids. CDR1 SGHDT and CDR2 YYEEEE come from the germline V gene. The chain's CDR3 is CASSPGRESGIDTQYF. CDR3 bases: TGTGCCAGCAGTCCGGGTCGAGAGTCGGGCATAGATACACAGTATTTT.

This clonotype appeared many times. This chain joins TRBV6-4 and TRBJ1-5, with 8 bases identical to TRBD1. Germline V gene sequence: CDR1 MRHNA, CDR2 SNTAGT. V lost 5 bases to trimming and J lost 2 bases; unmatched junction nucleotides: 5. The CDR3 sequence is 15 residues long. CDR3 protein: CASSPGGEGNQPQHF. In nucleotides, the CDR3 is TGTGCCAGCAGTCCAGGGGGCGAAGGCAATCAGCCCCAGCATTTT.

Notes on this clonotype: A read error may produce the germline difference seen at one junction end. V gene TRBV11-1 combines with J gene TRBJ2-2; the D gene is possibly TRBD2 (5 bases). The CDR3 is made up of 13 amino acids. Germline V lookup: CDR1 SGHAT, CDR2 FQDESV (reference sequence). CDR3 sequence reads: CASSLVHFGELLF. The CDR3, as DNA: TGTGCCAGCAGCTTAGTACATTTCGGGGAGCTGCTATTT.